These 19 T cell receptor beta chains were all obtained from the same sample, sequenced in a study of cytomegalovirus exposure and HLA in healthy donors. Primers for the PCR totalled 60 Vbeta and 13 Jbeta. Produced via immunoSEQ multiplex PCR; TCRdb's table is partial and in-frame only. The sample consists of about 95,000 clones, just over 70% of them appearing once. The sample taken for sequencing was PBMCs. The receptors come from a man aged 55 to 70 in good health and CMV-seronegative.

This clone occurred a few times. The V call is TRBV7-2, the J call TRBJ2-5, with a weak D call TRBD1 (5 bases). The CDR3 extends over 12 amino acids. V was trimmed by 5 bases and J by 11 bases, leaving 15 bases between them. Germline CDR1 is SGHTA and CDR2 is FQGNSA. CDR3 sequence (DNA): TGTGCCAGCAGCGGCCTAAGGGGTTCTCAGTACTTC. Translating it yields CASSGLRGSQYF. The full variable domain, completed using reference TRBV7-2 and TRBJ2-5, is GAGVSQSPSNKVTEKGKDVELRCDPISGHTALYWYRQSLGQGLEFLIYFQGNSAPDKSGLPSDRFSAERTGGSVSTLTIQRTQQEDSAVYLCASSGLRGSQYFGPGTRLLVL.

This clone occurred a few times. This chain connects TRBV19 to TRBJ2-1, with 7 bases fitting TRBD1. Trimming cost V 4 bases and J 3 bases; bases outside gene matches: 6. There are 15 residues in the CDR3. CDR1 and CDR2 (germline): LNHDA, SQIVND (reference sequence). The CDR3 coding sequence is TGTGCCAGTAGTAGACAGGGCAATAACTACAATGAGCAGTTCTTC. It codes for CASSRQGNNYNEQFF.

The gene calls are TRBV18 and TRBJ2-7, with D possibly being TRBD1 (5 bases). Trimming removed 6 bases at V and 6 bases at J, with 12 bases between. The germline CDR1 and CDR2 sequences are KGHSH and LQKENI. This CDR3 contains 12 residues. The CDR3 nucleotides read TGTGCCAGCTCGCCGGATCAGGGCGAGCAGTACTTC. Its translation is CASSPDQGEQYF.

V gene TRBV4-1 combines with J gene TRBJ1-1; D may be TRBD1 (6 bases). V was trimmed by 0 bases and J by 3 bases, leaving 11 bases between them. The CDR3 totals 15 residues. Germline CDR1 is MGHRA and CDR2 is YSYEKL. The CDR3 DNA is TGCGCCAGCAGCCAAGATACAGGGTGGTACACTGAAGCTTTCTTT. It encodes CASSQDTGWYTEAFF.

V is TRBV4-1 and J is TRBJ1-1; D unclear. Trimming removed 3 bases from V and 8 bases from J, with 19 bases in between. Germline CDR1 reads MGHRA; CDR2 reads YSYEKL. This CDR3 has 15 amino acids. The CDR3, as DNA: TGCGCCAGCAGCCACGTCACAGTTAGTGTATCCGAAGCTTTCTTT. This gives the protein CASSHVTVSVSEAFF.

The chain employs TRBV19 and TRBJ2-1; 16 bases agree with TRBD2. The V gene end was trimmed by 5 bases and the J gene end by 0 bases; junction bases not matched to a gene: 7. The CDR3 sequence is 19 residues long. Germline assignment: CDR1 LNHDA and CDR2 SQIVND (reference sequence). The DNA of the CDR3 is TGTGCCAGTAGTCCTACCGGGACTAGCGGGAGGGTCTCCTACAATGAGCAGTTCTTC. This codes for CASSPTGTSGRVSYNEQFF.

The chain couples TRBV9 to TRBJ1-3; 9 bases match TRBD1. This CDR3 has 15 residues. Germline lookup yields CDR1 SGDLS and CDR2 YYNGEE. V lost 3 bases, J lost 4 bases, and 5 bases stayed unmatched. CDR3 sequence: CASSATTGGGNTIYF. The CDR3 bases are TGTGCCAGCAGCGCAACGACAGGGGGAGGAAACACCATATATTTT.

V and J are TRBV15 and TRBJ2-5, with TRBD2 matching 14 bases. Germline assignment: CDR1 LNHNV and CDR2 YYDKDF (reference sequence). The CDR3 totals 17 residues. The junction had 6 bases not matched to a gene; V was cut back by 0 bases and J by 6 bases. The CDR3 spells CATSREGTSGSRKTQYF. The CDR3 coding sequence is TGTGCCACCAGCAGAGAAGGGACTAGCGGGAGTAGGAAGACCCAGTACTTC.

This chain connects TRBV27 to TRBJ1-1; D is unresolved. The CDR3 loop spans 15 amino acids. Trimming took 1 base from V and 6 from J, leaving 15 bases between them. Looked up from germline, CDR1 is MNHEY and CDR2 is SMNVEV (reference sequence). CDR3 in amino acids: CASSLFERGGSEAFF. The CDR3 bases are TGTGCCAGCAGTTTATTCGAACGAGGAGGCTCTGAAGCTTTCTTT.

The V call is TRBV18, the J call TRBJ1-1; TRBD1 aligns across 8 bases. CDR1 and CDR2 (germline): KGHSH, LQKENI. This CDR3 spans 14 amino acids. V gave up 3 bases and J gave up 4 bases; unmatched junction bases: 4. CDR3: CASSPETGVTEAFF. CDR3 bases: TGTGCCAGCTCACCGGAGACAGGGGTCACTGAAGCTTTCTTT.

The chain uses TRBV14 and TRBJ2-3; TRBD1 might be the D (6 bases). The CDR3 runs 15 residues. V lost 5 bases and J 0 bases, leaving 12 bases between the germline ends. Germline CDR1 and CDR2: SGHDN and FVKESK. This CDR3 reads CASSFGQISTDTQYF. The CDR3 coding sequence is TGTGCCAGCAGCTTTGGACAGATAAGCACAGATACGCAGTATTTT.

This CDR3 reads CASIRSWTESYEQYF. As DNA, the CDR3 is TGTGCCAGCATACGGAGCTGGACAGAATCCTACGAGCAGTACTTC. The chain joins TRBV6-1 to TRBJ2-7, with TRBD1 as a possible D gene (6 bases). CDR3 length: 15 residues. With 7 bases removed from V and 1 base from J, the gap between germline ends came to 17 bases. The germline V gene has CDR1 MNHNS and CDR2 SASEGT.

V and J are TRBV5-1 and TRBJ2-7; 7 bases agree with TRBD2. The CDR3 contains 16 residues. Germline CDR1 reads SGHRS; CDR2 reads YFSETQ. Losses at the gene ends were 0 bases for V and 0 bases for J; bases not matched to a gene: 6. Here the CDR3 DNA reads TGCGCCAGCAGCTTGGTCGCGGGGGTGAGCTCCTACGAGCAGTACTTC. Translation: CASSLVAGVSSYEQYF.

The rearrangement uses TRBV13 and TRBJ1-4, with 7 bases fitting TRBD1. With 2 bases clipped from V and 8 bases from J, the junction kept 5 bases outside the gene matches. The CDR3 has 14 residues. The germline V gene has CDR1 PRHDT and CDR2 FYEKMQ (reference sequence). CDR3 protein: CASSLRQGREKLFF. For the CDR3, the DNA is TGTGCCAGCAGCTTACGACAGGGAAGAGAAAAACTGTTTTTT.

The chain carries TRBV6-5 and TRBJ1-5; D gene unclear. Germline V CDR1 and CDR2: MNHEY, SVGAGI. Trimming shortened V by 0 bases and J by 0 bases, and 6 bases separated the two germline ends. The CDR3 extends over 15 amino acids. The CDR3 protein is CASSYSAGSNQPQHF. The CDR3 region has the DNA TGTGCCAGCAGTTACTCGGCGGGTAGCAATCAGCCCCAGCATTTT.

The J gene is TRBJ2-4, the V gene TRBV7-2; 10 bases are shared with TRBD2. The CDR3 is made up of 15 amino acids. CDR1 is SGHTA, CDR2 FQGNSA, per germline. V lost 4 bases, J lost 5 bases, and 5 bases stayed unmatched. CDR3 amino acids: CASSYSGGAQNIQYF. CDR3 coding DNA: TGTGCCAGCAGCTACAGCGGGGGGGCCCAAAACATTCAGTACTTC.

With regard to this clone: Relative to the germline gene, one junction end is altered; a read error may explain this. This chain links TRBV9 with TRBJ1-6; no definite D call. This CDR3 has 16 amino acids. Germline CDR1 and CDR2: SGDLS and YYNGEE. CDR3 coding DNA: TGTGCCAGCAGCGCCCAACCGACACGTTTTGATTCACCCCTCCCCTTT. This sequence encodes CASSAQPTRFDSPLPF. Using reference TRBV9 and TRBJ1-6 for the parts outside the CDR3, the full variable domain is DSGVTQTPKHLITATGQRVTLRCSPRSGDLSVYWYQQSLDQGLQFLIQYYNGEERAKGNILERFSAQQFPDLHSELNLSSLELGDSALYFCASSAQPTRFDSPLPFGNGTRLTVT.

This chain uses TRBV15 with TRBJ2-7, with 9 bases that match TRBD2. This CDR3 region has 15 residues. Germline CDR1 reads LNHNV; CDR2 reads YYDKDF (reference sequence). V shed 5 bases and J 5 bases; nucleotides not matched to a gene: 10. DNA of the CDR3: TGTGCCACCAGCGGAAGCGGGGGGTACGCCGACGAGCAGTACTTC. Translated: CATSGSGGYADEQYF.

This chain links TRBV11-3 with TRBJ2-3, with TRBD2 matching 8 bases. The V and J ends lost 4 bases and 6 bases, in that order; junction bases with no gene match: 12. From germline, CDR1 is SGHNT and CDR2 YENEEA. CDR3 length equals 16 residues. The CDR3 DNA reads TGTGCCAGCAGCTCGGGGGGGGCCGCGGCGTACGATACGCAGTATTTT. This translates into CASSSGGAAAYDTQYF. The entire variable domain, with the rest obtained from reference TRBV11-3 and TRBJ2-3, is as follows: EAGVVQSPRYKIIEKKQPVAFWCNPISGHNTLYWYLQNLGQGPELLIRYENEEAVDDSQLPKDRFSAERLKGVDSTLKIQPAELGDSAVYLCASSSGGAAAYDTQYFGPGTRLTVL.